This TCR beta chain was captured in a study of T cells in localized non-small cell lung cancer. Trimming shortened V by 6 bases and J by 4 bases, and 13 bases separated the two germline ends. CDR1 LGHNA and CDR2 YSLEER come from the germline V gene. The CDR3 is 14 residues long. Repertoires were generated with immunoSEQ multiplex PCR, while TCRdb's copy carries only in-frame clones and drops some. The sample yields around 15,000 clones, approximately 81% seen once. Study results and limitations: Sequencing was restricted to one tumor region; therefore, heterogeneity remains possible. Appearances in adjacent lung were noted for a median 57 of the top 100 tumor clones. With higher T cell density in blood came longer overall survival.

This clone is classed as medium-sized. Antigen specificity is unknown. This TCR derives from a male donor older than 55 with stage I lung adenocarcinoma. This material consisted of peripheral blood, taken before any cancer treatment. The chain is built from TRBV4-3 and TRBJ1-3; weak D call: TRBD1 (6 bases). CDR3 DNA sequence: TGCGCCAGCAGTTTAGGGGGATCCGGAAACACCATATATTTT. It is translated as CASSLGGSGNTIYF.